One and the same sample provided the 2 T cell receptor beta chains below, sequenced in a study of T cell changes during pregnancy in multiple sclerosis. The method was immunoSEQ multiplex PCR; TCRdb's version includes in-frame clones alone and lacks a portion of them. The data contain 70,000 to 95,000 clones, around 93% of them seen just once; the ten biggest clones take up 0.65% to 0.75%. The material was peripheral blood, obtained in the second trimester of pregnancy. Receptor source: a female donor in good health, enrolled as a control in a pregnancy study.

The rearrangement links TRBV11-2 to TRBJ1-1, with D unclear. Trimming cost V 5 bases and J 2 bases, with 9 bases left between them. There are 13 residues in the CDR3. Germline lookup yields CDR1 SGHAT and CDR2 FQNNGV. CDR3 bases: TGTGCCAGCAGCCCGCGCCGAAACACTGAAGCTTTCTTT. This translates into CASSPRRNTEAFF.

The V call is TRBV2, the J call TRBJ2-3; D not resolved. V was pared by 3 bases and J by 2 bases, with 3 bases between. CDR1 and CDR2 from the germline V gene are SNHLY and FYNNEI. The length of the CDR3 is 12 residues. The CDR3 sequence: CASSDHTDTQYF. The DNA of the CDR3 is TGTGCCAGCAGTGACCACACAGATACGCAGTATTTT.